One and the same sample provided the 15 T cell receptor beta chains below, sequenced in a study of cytomegalovirus exposure and HLA in healthy donors. Primers: 60 Vbeta forward and 13 Jbeta reverse. Clones were sequenced by immunoSEQ multiplex PCR, and TCRdb holds only the in-frame ones, with some missing. The sample yields about 150,000 clones, roughly 80% seen once. Sequenced input: PBMCs. The source is a woman in her thirties or forties in good health and CMV-seronegative.

The rearrangement joins TRBV4-1 to TRBJ2-3; TRBD2 matches 9 bases. The CDR3 is made up of 16 amino acids. Germline CDR1 is MGHRA and CDR2 is YSYEKL. Trimming at V came to 1 base and at J to 6 bases, leaving 8 bases not matched to a gene. This CDR3 is CASSQVGRGGADTQYF. In DNA, the CDR3 is TGCGCCAGCAGCCAAGTTGGGCGGGGGGGAGCGGATACGCAGTATTTT.

The gene calls are TRBV7-8 and TRBJ2-3, with D possibly being TRBD2 (5 bases). CDR3 size: 17 residues. V was cut by 5 bases and J by 0 bases, with 18 bases left in between. The germline gives CDR1 SGHVS, CDR2 FQNEAQ. For the CDR3, the DNA is TGTGCCAGCAGCCGCGAAAGACTACGCCCTAGCACAGATACGCAGTATTTT. Residues: CASSRERLRPSTDTQYF.

This sequence joins TRBV28 and TRBJ1-5; no clear D gene. Germline loops: CDR1 MDHEN, CDR2 SYDVKM. Trimming removed 3 bases at V and 4 bases at J, with 13 bases between. CDR3 length: 15 residues. The CDR3 DNA reads TGTGCCAGCAGTTTGCCCCCGACGACTAATCAGCCCCAGCATTTT. Protein: CASSLPPTTNQPQHF.

The rearrangement joins TRBV6-1 to TRBJ2-4; no reliable D call. The CDR3 has 13 amino acids. Germline loops: CDR1 MNHNS, CDR2 SASEGT. V lost 2 bases and J lost 6, with 8 bases in between. The CDR3 DNA is TGTGCCAGCAGTGAACTGGCAGTAAACATTCAGTACTTC. It codes for CASSELAVNIQYF.

The V and J genes are TRBV5-1 and TRBJ1-2; TRBD1 aligns across 9 bases. The CDR3 consists of 18 residues. CDR1 and CDR2 from the germline V gene are SGHRS and YFSETQ. V was pared by 4 bases and J by 3 bases, with 16 bases of the junction left unmatched. CDR3 sequence (DNA): TGCGCCAGCAGCCCAAGGGGGGACAGGGCCTTGAGTTACTATGGCTACACCTTC. Residues: CASSPRGDRALSYYGYTF.

The genes are TRBV5-1 and TRBJ2-7; 7 nucleotides align to TRBD1. This CDR3 is 15 amino acids long. J was trimmed by 2 bases and V by 3 bases; bases with no gene match: 8. CDR1 is SGHRS, CDR2 YFSETQ, per germline. The CDR3 region has the DNA TGCGCCAGCAGCTGGGGACAGACCGCAACCTACGAGCAGTACTTC. This gives the protein CASSWGQTATYEQYF.

The V and J genes are TRBV5-1 and TRBJ2-3, with 7 bases that match TRBD2. V dropped 0 bases and J dropped 5; count of bases not matched to a gene: 9. Germline V CDR1 and CDR2: SGHRS, YFSETQ. CDR3 length: 16 residues. CDR3 in DNA: TGCGCCAGCAGCTTGGATAGGTCGGGGGGTGGAGATACGCAGTATTTT. Residues: CASSLDRSGGGDTQYF.

The chain links TRBV5-1 to TRBJ2-7, with TRBD1 matching 10 bases. Germline CDR1 is SGHRS and CDR2 is YFSETQ. With 0 bases clipped from V and 3 bases from J, the junction kept 3 bases outside the gene matches. The CDR3 extends over 15 amino acids. The CDR3, as DNA: TGCGCCAGCAGCTTGGCGGGACAGGGGATCTACGAGCAGTACTTC. It encodes CASSLAGQGIYEQYF.

The chain is built from TRBV7-6 and TRBJ1-2, with D perhaps matching TRBD1 (6 bases). V lost 1 base, J lost 2 bases, and 17 bases lay in between. Germline CDR1 is SGHVS and CDR2 is FNYEAQ. CDR3 size: 17 residues. DNA for the CDR3: TGTGCCAGCAGCTTAGGAAAGGGCTCTCAGGGGAACTATGGCTACACCTTC. It is translated as CASSLGKGSQGNYGYTF.

The chain uses TRBV29-1 and TRBJ2-5; TRBD2 might be the D (5 bases). TRBJ2-7 explains the end of the DNA better; the J call may be wrong. Germline V gives CDR1 SQVTM, CDR2 ANQGSEA. The CDR3 is 12 amino acids. In nucleotides, the CDR3 is TGCAGCGTTCGTGCGGGTAGCTACGAGCAGTACTTC. It is translated as CSVRAGSYEQYF.

This sequence joins TRBV5-6 and TRBJ1-1, with D maybe TRBD1 (5 bases). The CDR3 loop spans 16 amino acids. V dropped 1 base and J dropped 5 bases, with 18 bases sitting between them. The germline V gene encodes CDR1 SGHDT and CDR2 YYEEEE. CDR3 protein: CASSLTGGWGGTEAFF. Written as DNA, the CDR3 is TGTGCCAGCAGCTTGACAGGCGGCTGGGGAGGTACTGAAGCTTTCTTT.

V is TRBV18 and J is TRBJ1-2; weak D call: TRBD1 (5 bases). Trimming took off 3 bases at V and 3 bases at J, with 11 bases between the two ends. Germline loops: CDR1 KGHSH, CDR2 LQKENI. This CDR3 spans 14 amino acids. CDR3 coding DNA: TGTGCCAGCTCACCCTCGGCACAGGACTATGGCTACACCTTC. This encodes CASSPSAQDYGYTF.

The rearrangement uses TRBV5-1 and TRBJ1-3; D is uncertain. The CDR3 is 15 amino acids. Germline V lookup: CDR1 SGHRS, CDR2 YFSETQ. V was cut by 4 bases and J by 0 bases, with 11 bases left in between. Here the CDR3 reads CASSTDLASGNTIYF. DNA of the CDR3: TGCGCCAGCAGCACGGACCTAGCCTCTGGAAACACCATATATTTT.

This chain links TRBV5-1 with TRBJ2-5; the D gene is possibly TRBD1 (5 bases). Germline V CDR1 and CDR2: SGHRS, YFSETQ. V lost 1 base and J lost 5, with 12 bases in between. This CDR3 contains 14 residues. CDR3 coding DNA: TGCGCCAGCAGCTTGCAGGGATCGGCCGAGACCCAGTACTTC. This translates into CASSLQGSAETQYF.

CDR3 coding DNA: TGTGCCAGCAGCCCAGGACAGGGCAGGGAGCAGTACTTC. It yields the protein CASSPGQGREQYF. This chain connects TRBV5-4 to TRBJ2-7; TRBD1 agrees at 8 bases. This CDR3 is 13 amino acids long. The germline V gene has CDR1 SGHNT and CDR2 YYREEE (reference sequence). Germline trimming cut 4 bases from V and 7 bases from J; bases unmatched to any gene: 7.